The subject of this entry is one T cell receptor (beta chain). Its antigen is as yet unknown. Researchers grouped second doses given at about 4 or about 12 weeks into one pool. Sequencing was performed with immunoSEQ multiplex PCR; in TCRdb, only in-frame clones are kept and a portion is missing. The sample holds 200,000 or so clones, approximately 95% seen once. This sample was taken from a study of T cell responses to AZD1222 COVID-19 vaccine. Broader study findings: Females outnumbered males among donors, who were mostly white British; clonal diversity was possibly underestimated. Baseline seropositivity occurred in only a handful of AZD1222 recipients.

CDR3 length equals 14 residues. V lost 0 bases and J 7 bases, leaving 10 bases between the germline ends. CDR1 MGHRA and CDR2 YSYEKL come from the germline V gene. The chain recombines TRBV4-1 with TRBJ1-5; D unresolved. The sequence was collected from an adult who received the AZD1222 COVID-19 vaccine. The source material was peripheral blood, sampled 28 days after the second AZD1222 dose. CDR3 coding DNA: TGCGCCAGCAGCCAAGATCTGGGGATCCAGCCCCAGCATTTT. Translated: CASSQDLGIQPQHF.